The next 24 T cell receptor beta chains were all read from a single sample in a study of blood T cell repertoires in COVID-19. Clones were read by immunoSEQ multiplex PCR, and TCRdb kept only the in-frame ones, dropping some. The sample consists of 450,000 or so clones, roughly 91% of them appearing once. The sample was PBMCs or T cells enriched from blood (not recorded which). These receptors were taken from a man younger than 30 who had recovered from COVID-19.

The genes are TRBV27 and TRBJ2-3; D might be TRBD2 (6 bases). This CDR3 region has 12 residues. V was shortened by 5 bases and J by 8 bases, with 11 bases between the two germline ends. Per germline, CDR1 MNHEY and CDR2 SMNVEV (reference sequence). CDR3 amino acids: CASSPERVTQYF. DNA for the CDR3: TGTGCCAGCAGTCCGGAGCGGGTTACGCAGTATTTT.

The gene calls are TRBV30 and TRBJ1-2, with no clear D. The germline CDR1 and CDR2 sequences are GTSNPN and SVGIG (reference sequence). V was pared by 5 bases and J by 6 bases, with 16 bases between. The CDR3 sequence is 13 residues long. The chain's CDR3 is CAWGLYEPDGYTF. CDR3 coding DNA: TGTGCCTGGGGCTTATATGAGCCGGATGGCTACACCTTC.

The count of this clone is one. V and J are TRBV3-1 (or the pseudogene TRBV3-2) and TRBJ2-2; the D gene is possibly TRBD2 (5 bases). The CDR3 consists of 14 residues. V lost 1 base, J lost 5 bases, and 8 bases lay in between. CDR1 and CDR2 (germline): LGHDT, YNNKEL (reference sequence). As DNA, the CDR3 is TGTGCCAGCAGCCAAGTAACGGGGACCGGGGAGCTGTTTTTT. This encodes CASSQVTGTGELFF.

The rearrangement joins TRBV28 to TRBJ1-5; D possibly corresponds to TRBD1 (5 bases). Between the trimmed V and J ends, which lost 4 bases and 7 bases, there was a span of 14 bases. The germline gives CDR1 MDHEN, CDR2 SYDVKM. The CDR3 contains 14 residues. The CDR3 nucleotides are TGTGCCAGCAGTTCGGGGGGTCTGAGACAGCCCCAGCATTTT. This translates into CASSSGGLRQPQHF.

V gene TRBV24-1 combines with J gene TRBJ2-1; 7 nucleotides match TRBD2. CDR1 KGHDR and CDR2 SFDVKD come from the germline V gene. Trimming removed 1 base from V and 8 bases from J; junction bases left unmatched: 7. CDR3 length: 15 residues. The CDR3: CATSDFAGESYEQFF. The CDR3 region has the DNA TGTGCCACCAGTGATTTCGCGGGAGAATCCTATGAGCAGTTCTTC.

The rearrangement uses TRBV7-9 and TRBJ1-5; D is unclear. V was cut by 3 bases and J by 4 bases, with 13 bases left in between. Germline V gene sequence: CDR1 SEHNR, CDR2 FQNEAQ (reference sequence). The CDR3 has 15 amino acids. CDR3 loop: CASSLLDGPNQPQHF. CDR3 coding DNA: TGTGCCAGCAGCTTGCTGGATGGGCCAAATCAGCCCCAGCATTTT.

The gene calls are TRBV9 and TRBJ1-1, with TRBD1 matching 7 bases. The germline V gene encodes CDR1 SGDLS and CDR2 YYNGEE. The CDR3 spans 14 residues. J gave up 6 bases and V 0 bases, and 5 bases lay outside the gene matches. CDR3 region: CASSVGQGLAEAFF. CDR3 nucleotides: TGTGCCAGCAGCGTAGGACAGGGTCTGGCTGAAGCTTTCTTT.

This sequence joins TRBV7-3 and TRBJ2-1; 9 positions match TRBD2. Germline lookup yields CDR1 SGHTA and CDR2 FQGTGA. V was clipped by 5 bases and J by 4 bases; unmatched bases: 6. The CDR3 loop spans 15 amino acids. The CDR3 coding sequence is TGTGCCAGCAGCACCAAGGCGGGAGGGTACAATGAGCAGTTCTTC. Amino acids: CASSTKAGGYNEQFF. Drawing the rest from reference TRBV7-3 and TRBJ2-1, the complete variable domain is GAGVSQTPSNKVTEKGKYVELRCDPISGHTALYWYRQSLGQGPEFLIYFQGTGAADDSGLPNDRFFAVRPEGSVSTLKIQRTERGDSAVYLCASSTKAGGYNEQFFGPGTRLTVL.

V usage is TRBV5-6 and J usage is TRBJ2-1; 8 bases are a match to TRBD2. The CDR3 loop spans 12 amino acids. Germline trimming cut 7 bases from V and 13 bases from J; bases unmatched to any gene: 10. CDR1 is SGHDT and CDR2 is YYEEEE in the germline V gene. CDR3 coding DNA: TGTGCCAGCTACTTGCGGGGGGACCGTCAGTTCTTC. Protein sequence: CASYLRGDRQFF.

The chain recombines TRBV27 with TRBJ1-2, with D maybe TRBD1 (5 bases). From germline, CDR1 is MNHEY and CDR2 SMNVEV (reference sequence). CDR3 length: 13 amino acids. Trimming took 6 bases from V and 2 from J, leaving 10 bases between them. CDR3 sequence reads: CASSRQINYGYTF. The CDR3 nucleotides read TGTGCCAGCAGCCGACAGATAAACTATGGCTACACCTTC.

The V and J genes are TRBV7-9 and TRBJ1-1, with 10 nucleotides matching TRBD1. Per germline, CDR1 SEHNR and CDR2 FQNEAQ (reference sequence). This CDR3 has 15 amino acids. The ends lost 8 bases at V and 0 bases at J; junction bases unmatched: 6. For the CDR3, the DNA is TGTGCCAGCGGAGGGACAGGGGTGATGAACACTGAAGCTTTCTTT. Amino acids: CASGGTGVMNTEAFF.

CDR3 in amino acids: CASSLALLYEQFF. The DNA for the CDR3 is TGTGCCAGCAGCTTAGCCTTGCTATATGAGCAGTTCTTC. The V gene is TRBV7-2, the J gene TRBJ2-1; D unresolved. The CDR3 loop spans 13 amino acids. The germline CDR1 and CDR2 sequences are SGHTA and FQGNSA. Trimming took 0 bases from V and 8 from J, leaving 8 bases between them.

The CDR3 DNA reads TGCGCCAGCAGCCCCGTGAGGGGGAGCCCTAACTATGGCTACACCTTC. It is translated as CASSPVRGSPNYGYTF. The J gene is TRBJ1-2, the V gene TRBV5-1; tentatively, D is TRBD1 (6 bases). Per the germline V gene, CDR1 is SGHRS and CDR2 is YFSETQ. Trimming shortened V by 4 bases and J by 0 bases, and 16 bases separated the two germline ends. The CDR3 consists of 16 residues.

The chain joins TRBV10-3 to TRBJ2-7, with TRBD2 matching 11 bases. With 10 bases clipped from V and 3 bases from J, the junction kept 17 bases outside the gene matches. CDR1 and CDR2 (germline): ENHRY, SYGVKD. This CDR3 has 17 residues. The CDR3 bases are TGTGCCACCCAAGATACCGGGACTAGCGGAACTATCTACGAGCAGTACTTC. Translated, it gives CATQDTGTSGTIYEQYF.

V gene TRBV3-1 (or the pseudogene TRBV3-2) combines with J gene TRBJ2-6; D possibly corresponds to TRBD2 (6 bases). Germline-derived CDR1 and CDR2 are LGHDT and YNNKEL (reference sequence). V was shortened by 4 bases and J by 2 bases, with 15 bases between the two germline ends. CDR3 length equals 17 residues. CDR3 sequence (DNA): TGTGCCAGCAGCCCGGGACTCCGAACCCCTGGGGCCAACGTCCTGACTTTC. It is translated as CASSPGLRTPGANVLTF.

This chain joins TRBV7-9 and TRBJ1-1; tentatively, D is TRBD1 (5 bases). V lost 3 bases, J lost 1 base, and 12 bases lay in between. The CDR3 loop spans 15 amino acids. Germline V lookup: CDR1 SEHNR, CDR2 FQNEAQ (reference sequence). CDR3 residues: CASSFGGRGNTEAFF. In nucleotides, the CDR3 is TGTGCCAGCAGCTTCGGAGGGAGGGGGAACACTGAAGCTTTCTTT. The whole variable domain, filled in from reference TRBV7-9 and TRBJ1-1, reads DTGVSQNPRHKITKRGQNVTFRCDPISEHNRLYWYRQTLGQGPEFLTYFQNEAQLEKSRLLSDRFSAERPKGSFSTLEIQRTEQGDSAMYLCASSFGGRGNTEAFFGQGTRLTVV.

Points on this clone: In the same sample, other DNA sequences code for this CDR3. The rearrangement uses TRBV11-3 and TRBJ2-2, with a possible D match to TRBD2 (6 bases). Germline CDR1 reads SGHNT; CDR2 reads YENEEA. The germline V and J ends were trimmed by 1 base and 0 bases, with 6 bases remaining between them. The CDR3 is 15 amino acids. The CDR3 reads CASSLGGANTGELFF. DNA of the CDR3: TGTGCCAGCAGCTTAGGGGGGGCGAACACCGGGGAGCTGTTTTTT.

This chain's CDR3 is CASSRDRNTEAFF. CDR3 coding DNA: TGTGCCAGCAGTCGAGACAGGAACACTGAAGCTTTCTTT. The chain links TRBV2 to TRBJ1-1, with D possibly TRBD1 on 5 matching bases. The CDR3 has 13 residues. Germline lookup yields CDR1 SNHLY and CDR2 FYNNEI. The V end was cut by 5 bases, the J end by 1 base, with 8 bases between.

The chain is built from TRBV4-1 and TRBJ1-5, with 9 bases that match TRBD1. Germline V CDR1 and CDR2: MGHRA, YSYEKL. The CDR3 contains 17 residues. With 3 bases clipped from V and 0 bases from J, the junction kept 6 bases outside the gene matches. CDR3 nucleotide sequence: TGCGCCAGCAGCCATCCGGGACAGGGTAATAGCAATCAGCCCCAGCATTTT. It yields the protein CASSHPGQGNSNQPQHF.

This clone was found a few times. The V and J genes are TRBV10-3 and TRBJ1-3; D not certain. Deletions cut 11 bases from V and 1 base from J, with 15 bases between. Germline V gene sequence: CDR1 ENHRY, CDR2 SYGVKD. This CDR3 region has 14 residues. For the CDR3, the DNA is TGTGCCCTCACGGAGAGCCCATCTGGAAACACCATATATTTT. Translating it yields CALTESPSGNTIYF.

This chain links TRBV2 with TRBJ1-2; perhaps TRBD1 as D (6 bases). Trimming removed 4 bases from V and 3 bases from J, with 21 bases in between. Germline loops: CDR1 SNHLY, CDR2 FYNNEI. The CDR3 is made up of 17 amino acids. CDR3 nucleotides: TGTGCCAGCAGTGGCTGGGACAAAGACAGATCTTACTATGGCTACACCTTC. It specifies CASSGWDKDRSYYGYTF. Filled out from reference TRBV2 and TRBJ1-2, the complete variable domain reads EPEVTQTPSHQVTQMGQEVILRCVPISNHLYFYWYRQILGQKVEFLVSFYNNEISEKSEIFDDQFSVERPDGSNFTLKIRSTKLEDSAMYFCASSGWDKDRSYYGYTFGSGTRLTVV.

V and J are TRBV24-1 and TRBJ2-1, with D possibly TRBD1 on 5 matching bases. The V gene's germline CDR1 is KGHDR and CDR2 SFDVKD. V dropped 2 bases and J dropped 15 bases, with 13 bases sitting between them. CDR3 length: 12 residues. CDR3 sequence: CATSDSDRDLFF. The CDR3 DNA reads TGTGCCACCAGTGATTCCGACAGAGATCTGTTCTTC.

J is TRBJ2-1 and V is TRBV11-3; 14 bases are shared with TRBD2. In germline, CDR1 is SGHNT, CDR2 YENEEA. With 3 bases clipped from V and 15 bases from J, the junction kept 7 bases outside the gene matches. The CDR3 spans 14 residues. CDR3 coding DNA: TGTGCCAGCAGCTTGGGACTAGCGGGAGAGGTTTTGTTCTTC. It encodes CASSLGLAGEVLFF.

CDR3 coding DNA: TGTGCCAGCAGCCACCAACTAGCGGGAGGGGGCAATGAGCAGTTCTTC. Translating gives CASSHQLAGGGNEQFF. The gene calls are TRBV13 and TRBJ2-1, with 13 bases lining up with TRBD2. V was clipped by 5 bases and J by 6 bases; unmatched bases: 7. The CDR3 is 16 residues long. CDR1 is PRHDT and CDR2 is FYEKMQ in the germline V gene (reference sequence).